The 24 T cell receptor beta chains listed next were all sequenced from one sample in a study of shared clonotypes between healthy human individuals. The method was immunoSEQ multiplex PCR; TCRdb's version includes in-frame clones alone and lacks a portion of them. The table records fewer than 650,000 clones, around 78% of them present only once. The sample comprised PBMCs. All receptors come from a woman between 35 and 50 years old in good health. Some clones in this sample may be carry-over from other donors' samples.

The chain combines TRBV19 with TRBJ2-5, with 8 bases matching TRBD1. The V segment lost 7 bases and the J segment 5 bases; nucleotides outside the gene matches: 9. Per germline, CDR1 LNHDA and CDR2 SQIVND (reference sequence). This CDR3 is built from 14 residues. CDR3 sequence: CASKRQGAGETQYF. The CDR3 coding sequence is TGTGCCAGTAAGCGGCAGGGGGCAGGGGAGACCCAGTACTTC.

The DNA for the CDR3 is TGTGCCAGCAGCTCGGGACAGACCTATGGCTACACCTTC. Translated, it gives CASSSGQTYGYTF. The rearrangement links TRBV7-2 to TRBJ1-2; 7 bases match TRBD1. The CDR3 length is 13 residues. Germline trimming cut 4 bases from V and 4 bases from J; bases unmatched to any gene: 3. The germline V gene encodes CDR1 SGHTA and CDR2 FQGNSA.

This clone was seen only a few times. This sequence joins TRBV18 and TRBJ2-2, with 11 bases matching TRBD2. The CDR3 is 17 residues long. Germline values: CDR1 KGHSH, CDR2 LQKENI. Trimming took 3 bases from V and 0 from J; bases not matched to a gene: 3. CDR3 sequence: CASSPGLAVSNTGELFF. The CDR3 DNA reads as TGTGCCAGCTCACCGGGACTAGCGGTCTCGAACACCGGGGAGCTGTTTTTT.

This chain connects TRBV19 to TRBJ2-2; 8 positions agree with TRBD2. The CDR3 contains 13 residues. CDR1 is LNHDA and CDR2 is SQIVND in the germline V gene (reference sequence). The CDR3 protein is CGSGSLNTGELFF. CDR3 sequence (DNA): TGTGGGAGCGGGAGCCTGAACACCGGGGAGCTGTTTTTT.

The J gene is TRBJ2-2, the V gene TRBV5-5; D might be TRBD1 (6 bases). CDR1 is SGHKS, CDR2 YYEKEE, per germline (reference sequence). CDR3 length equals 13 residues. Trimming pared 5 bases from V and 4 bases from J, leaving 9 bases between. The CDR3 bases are TGTGCCAGCAGGTTGACAGGCACCGGGGAGCTGTTTTTT. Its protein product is CASRLTGTGELFF.

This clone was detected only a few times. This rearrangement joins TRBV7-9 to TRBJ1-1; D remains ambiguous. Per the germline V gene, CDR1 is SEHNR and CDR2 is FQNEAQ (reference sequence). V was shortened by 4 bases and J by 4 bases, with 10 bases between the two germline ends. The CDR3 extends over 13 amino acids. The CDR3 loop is CASSSPYSTEAFF. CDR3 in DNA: TGTGCCAGCAGCTCGCCCTACAGCACTGAAGCTTTCTTT.

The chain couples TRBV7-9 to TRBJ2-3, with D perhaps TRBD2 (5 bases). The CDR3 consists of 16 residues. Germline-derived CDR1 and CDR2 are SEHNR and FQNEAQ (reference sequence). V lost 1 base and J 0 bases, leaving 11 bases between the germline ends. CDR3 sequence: CASSLVLAASTDTQYF. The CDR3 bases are TGTGCCAGCAGCTTAGTTCTAGCTGCTAGCACAGATACGCAGTATTTT.

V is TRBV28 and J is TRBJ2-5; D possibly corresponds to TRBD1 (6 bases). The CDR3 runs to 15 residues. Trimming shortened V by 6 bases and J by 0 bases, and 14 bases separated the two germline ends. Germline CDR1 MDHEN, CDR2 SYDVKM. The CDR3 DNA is TGTGCCAGCAGACCCCCCGGGACACACCAAGAGACCCAGTACTTC. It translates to CASRPPGTHQETQYF.

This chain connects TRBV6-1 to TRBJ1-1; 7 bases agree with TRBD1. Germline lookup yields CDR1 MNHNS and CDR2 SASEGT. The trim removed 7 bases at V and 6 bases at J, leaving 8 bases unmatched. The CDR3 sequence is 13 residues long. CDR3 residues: CASKLDRDAEAFF. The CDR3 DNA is TGTGCCAGCAAACTAGACAGGGATGCTGAAGCTTTCTTT.

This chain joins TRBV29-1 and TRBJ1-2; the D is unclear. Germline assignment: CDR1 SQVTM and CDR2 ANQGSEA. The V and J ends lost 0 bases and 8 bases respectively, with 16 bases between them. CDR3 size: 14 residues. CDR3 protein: CSVEDRRKGGGYTF. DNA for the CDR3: TGCAGCGTTGAAGATCGAAGGAAAGGTGGCGGCTACACCTTC. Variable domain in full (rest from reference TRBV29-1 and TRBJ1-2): SAVISQKPSRDICQRGTSLTIQCQVDSQVTMMFWYRQQPGQSLTLIATANQGSEATYESGFVIDKFPISRPNLTFSTLTVSNMSPEDSSIYLCSVEDRRKGGGYTFGSGTRLTVV.

In DNA, the CDR3 is TGTGCCAGCAGGGGGGGACTAGCGGGAGGCAATGAGCAGTTCTTC. This codes for CASRGGLAGGNEQFF. This sequence joins TRBV21-1 and TRBJ2-1; the table's D call of TRBD2 was not tested on the DNA. TRBV21-1 is an annotated pseudogene. The CDR3 has 15 residues.

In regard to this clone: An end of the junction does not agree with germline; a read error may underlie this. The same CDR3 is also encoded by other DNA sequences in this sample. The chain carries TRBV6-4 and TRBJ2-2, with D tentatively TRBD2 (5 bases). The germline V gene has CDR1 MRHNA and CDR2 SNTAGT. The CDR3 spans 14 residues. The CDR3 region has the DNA TGTGCCAGCAGTGACTCGGGCCCCACCGGGGAGTTGTTTTTT. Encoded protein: CASSDSGPTGELFF.

CDR3 DNA sequence: TGTGCCATCAGTGAGACCTCTCCGGGGAGGAAACCCCTCCACTTT. Protein: CAISETSPGRKPLHF. The chain combines TRBV10-3 with TRBJ1-6, with D unresolved. Trimming removed 2 bases at V and 12 bases at J, with 17 bases between. The CDR3 totals 15 residues. Germline V gene lookup returns CDR1 ENHRY and CDR2 SYGVKD.

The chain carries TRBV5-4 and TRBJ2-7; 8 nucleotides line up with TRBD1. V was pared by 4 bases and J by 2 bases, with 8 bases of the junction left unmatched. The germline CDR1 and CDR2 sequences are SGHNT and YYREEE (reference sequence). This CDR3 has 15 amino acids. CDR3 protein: CASSLPGTGTYEQYF. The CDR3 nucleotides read TGTGCCAGCAGCCTTCCCGGGACAGGAACCTACGAGCAGTACTTC. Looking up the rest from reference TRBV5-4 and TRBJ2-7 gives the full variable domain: ETGVTQSPTHLIKTRGQQVTLRCSSQSGHNTVSWYQQALGQGPQFIFQYYREEENGRGNFPPRFSGLQFPNYSSELNVNALELDDSALYLCASSLPGTGTYEQYFGPGTRLTVT.

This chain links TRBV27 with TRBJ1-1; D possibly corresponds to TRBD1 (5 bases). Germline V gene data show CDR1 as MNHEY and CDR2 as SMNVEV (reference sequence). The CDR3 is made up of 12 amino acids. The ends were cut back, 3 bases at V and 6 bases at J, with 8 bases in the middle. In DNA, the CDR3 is TGTGCCAGCAGTTTGGGGGGATCTGAAGCTTTCTTT. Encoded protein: CASSLGGSEAFF.

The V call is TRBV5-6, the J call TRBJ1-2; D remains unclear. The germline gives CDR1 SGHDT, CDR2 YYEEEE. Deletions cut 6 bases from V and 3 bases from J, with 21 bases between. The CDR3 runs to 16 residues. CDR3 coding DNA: TGTGCCAGCACCCCCAACGGCCCCCTAAGGGACTATGGCTACACCTTC. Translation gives CASTPNGPLRDYGYTF.

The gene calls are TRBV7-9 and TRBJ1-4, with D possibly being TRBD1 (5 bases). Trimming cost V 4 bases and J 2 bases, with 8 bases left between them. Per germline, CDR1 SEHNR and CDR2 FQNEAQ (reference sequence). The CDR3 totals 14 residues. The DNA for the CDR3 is TGTGCCAGCAGCTCGGGACTGACTAATGAAAAACTGTTTTTT. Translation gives CASSSGLTNEKLFF.

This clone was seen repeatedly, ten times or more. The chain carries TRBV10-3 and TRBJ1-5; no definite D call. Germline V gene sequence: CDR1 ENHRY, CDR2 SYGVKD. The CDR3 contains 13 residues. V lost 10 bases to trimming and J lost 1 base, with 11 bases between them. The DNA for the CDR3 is TGTGCCAGCAGGACGGCCAGCAATCAGCCCCAGCATTTT. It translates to CASRTASNQPQHF.

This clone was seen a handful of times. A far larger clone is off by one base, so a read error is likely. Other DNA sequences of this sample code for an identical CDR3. The CDR3 DNA is TGTGCCTGGGGGGCTGTGGCCGAAGCTTTCTTT. Encoded protein: CAWGAVAEAFF. The rearrangement joins TRBV30 to TRBJ1-1; maybe TRBD1 (5 bases). V was shortened by 5 bases and J by 8 bases, with 12 bases between the two germline ends. CDR3 length: 11 residues. Germline V gives CDR1 GTSNPN, CDR2 SVGIG (reference sequence).

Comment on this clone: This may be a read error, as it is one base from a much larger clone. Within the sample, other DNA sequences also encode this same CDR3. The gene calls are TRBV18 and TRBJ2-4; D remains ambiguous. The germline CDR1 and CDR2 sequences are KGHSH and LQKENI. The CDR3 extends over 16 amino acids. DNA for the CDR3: TGTGCCAGCTCACCTCGAGTTGCGTCCACCAAAAACATCCAGTACTTC. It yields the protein CASSPRVASTKNIQYF.

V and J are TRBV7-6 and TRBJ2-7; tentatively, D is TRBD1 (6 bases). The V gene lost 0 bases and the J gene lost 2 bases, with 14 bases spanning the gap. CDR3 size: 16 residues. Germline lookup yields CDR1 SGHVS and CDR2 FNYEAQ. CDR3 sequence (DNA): TGTGCCAGCAGCTTAGCGGGCGGCAGGGGAACCTACGAGCAGTACTTC. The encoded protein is CASSLAGGRGTYEQYF.

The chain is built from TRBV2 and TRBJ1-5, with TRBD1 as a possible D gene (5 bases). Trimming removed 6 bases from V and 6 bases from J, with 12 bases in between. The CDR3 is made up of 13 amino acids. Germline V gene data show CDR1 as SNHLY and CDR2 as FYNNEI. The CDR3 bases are TGTGCCAGCAGGGGGTGGGGCGGTCAGCCCCAGCATTTT. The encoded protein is CASRGWGGQPQHF.

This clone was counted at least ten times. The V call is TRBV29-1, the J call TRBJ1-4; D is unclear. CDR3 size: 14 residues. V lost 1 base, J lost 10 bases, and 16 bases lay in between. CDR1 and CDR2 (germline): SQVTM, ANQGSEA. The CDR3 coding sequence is TGCAGCGTTGAAGTTGGGCAGGACGGTGGAAAACTGTTTTTT. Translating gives CSVEVGQDGGKLFF.

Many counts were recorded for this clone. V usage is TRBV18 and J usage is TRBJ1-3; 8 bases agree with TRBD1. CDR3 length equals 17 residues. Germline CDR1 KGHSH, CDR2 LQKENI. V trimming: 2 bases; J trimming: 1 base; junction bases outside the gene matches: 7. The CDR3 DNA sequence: TGTGCCAGCTCACCAAAGGCAGGGGGCGCGTCTGGAAACACCATATATTTT. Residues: CASSPKAGGASGNTIYF.